This T cell receptor (beta chain) was documented in a study of blood T cells in healthy people across ages. V lost 1 base, J lost 3 bases, and 2 bases stayed unmatched. Germline CDR1 is DFQATT and CDR2 is SNEGSKA (reference sequence). CDR3 length: 14 amino acids. With a J-beta primer mix and a sample-barcoded 5' primer, a second PCR ran about 7 to 11 cycles. TCRdb itself ran the 5' RACE reads through MiXCR, one entry per CDR3 protein. The table has about 690,000 distinct CDR3 sequences, 40% to 45% seen once; the top ten hold about 32%. A few counts support this clonotype. The TCR was taken from an elderly man in good health. Sequences were obtained from blood. This rearrangement joins TRBV20-1 to TRBJ2-5; 10 bases agree with TRBD2. CDR3 in amino acids: CSARVSGRKETQYF. For the CDR3, the DNA is TGCAGTGCTAGAGTTAGCGGGAGGAAAGAGACCCAGTACTTC.